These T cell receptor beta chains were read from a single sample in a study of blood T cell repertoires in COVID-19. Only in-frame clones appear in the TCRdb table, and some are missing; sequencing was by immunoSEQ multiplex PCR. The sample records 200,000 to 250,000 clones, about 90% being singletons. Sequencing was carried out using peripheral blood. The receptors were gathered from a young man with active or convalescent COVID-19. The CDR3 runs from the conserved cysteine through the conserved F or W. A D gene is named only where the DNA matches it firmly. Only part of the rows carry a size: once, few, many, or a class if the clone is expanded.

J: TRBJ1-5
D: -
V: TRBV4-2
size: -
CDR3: CASSQEGGSWQPQHF
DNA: TGTGCCAGCAGCCAAGAAGGCGGGAGCTGGCAGCCCCAGCATTTT

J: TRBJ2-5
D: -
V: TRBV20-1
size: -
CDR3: CSARVRGTQYF
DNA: TGCAGTGCTAGAGTACGGGGGACCCAGTACTTC

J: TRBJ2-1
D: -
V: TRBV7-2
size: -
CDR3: CASSPTRALAVYNEQFF
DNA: TGTGCCAGCAGCCCTACCCGGGCCTTAGCGGTTTACAATGAGCAGTTCTTC

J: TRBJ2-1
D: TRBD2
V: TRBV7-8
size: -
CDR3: CASSHRLAGGFNEQFF
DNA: TGTGCCAGCAGCCACCGACTAGCGGGAGGGTTTAATGAGCAGTTCTTC

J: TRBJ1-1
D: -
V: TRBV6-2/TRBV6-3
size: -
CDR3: CASSYGALRGTEAFF
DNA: TGTGCCAGCAGTTACGGCGCCCTCCGGGGCACTGAAGCTTTCTTT

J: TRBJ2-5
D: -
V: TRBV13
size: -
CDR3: CASSFAATTQETQYF
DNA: TGTGCCAGCAGCTTTGCGGCTACCACTCAAGAGACCCAGTACTTC

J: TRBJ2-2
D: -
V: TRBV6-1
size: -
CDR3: CASSAAGWGVDTGELFF
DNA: TGTGCCAGCAGTGCGGCAGGTTGGGGGGTAGACACCGGGGAGCTGTTTTTT

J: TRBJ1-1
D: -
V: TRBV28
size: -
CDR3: CASSLQFNTEAFF
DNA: TGTGCCAGCAGTTTACAGTTTAACACTGAAGCTTTCTTT

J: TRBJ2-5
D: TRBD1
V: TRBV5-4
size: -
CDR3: CASREGTAQETQYF
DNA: TGTGCCAGCAGAGAAGGGACAGCCCAAGAGACCCAGTACTTC

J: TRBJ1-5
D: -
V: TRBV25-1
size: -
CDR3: CASSVGTPNQPQHF
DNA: TGTGCCAGCAGCGTCGGGACACCTAATCAGCCCCAGCATTTT

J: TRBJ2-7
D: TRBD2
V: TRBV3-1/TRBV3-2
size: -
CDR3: CASSTGLAGGEQYF
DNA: TGTGCCAGCAGCACAGGACTAGCGGGAGGCGAGCAGTACTTC

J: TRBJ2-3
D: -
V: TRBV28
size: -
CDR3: CASSPNTDTQYF
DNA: TGTGCCAGCAGCCCAAACACAGATACGCAGTATTTT

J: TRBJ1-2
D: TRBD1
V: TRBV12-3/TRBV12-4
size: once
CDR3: CASSSDRGGGYTF
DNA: TGTGCCAGCAGTTCGGACAGGGGCGGAGGCTACACCTTC

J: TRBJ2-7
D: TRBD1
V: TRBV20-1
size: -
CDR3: CSATDRDYEQYF
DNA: TGCAGTGCTACTGACAGGGACTACGAGCAGTACTTC

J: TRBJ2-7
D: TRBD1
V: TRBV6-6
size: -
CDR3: CASLSGTGGSYEQYF
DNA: TGTGCCAGCCTTAGCGGGACAGGGGGCTCCTACGAGCAGTACTTC

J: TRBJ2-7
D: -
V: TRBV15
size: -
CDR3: CATSRGGPSYEQYF
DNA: TGTGCCACCAGCAGAGGAGGGCCGTCCTACGAGCAGTACTTC

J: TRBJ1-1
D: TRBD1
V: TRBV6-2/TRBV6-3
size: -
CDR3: CASSYSRDRGNTEAFF
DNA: TGTGCCAGCAGTTACTCGCGTGACAGGGGGAACACTGAAGCTTTCTTT

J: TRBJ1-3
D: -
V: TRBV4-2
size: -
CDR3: CASSHTQGSDTIYF
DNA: TGTGCCAGCAGCCACACACAGGGCTCGGACACCATATATTTT

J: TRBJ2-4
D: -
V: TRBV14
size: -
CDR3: CASSPQGLGDIQYF
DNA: TGTGCCAGCAGCCCCCAAGGGCTGGGAGACATTCAGTACTTC

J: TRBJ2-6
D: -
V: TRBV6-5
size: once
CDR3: CASRTGGANVLTF
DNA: TGTGCCAGCCGGACTGGTGGGGCCAACGTCCTGACTTTC

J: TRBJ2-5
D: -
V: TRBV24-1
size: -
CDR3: CATSDPRWGETQYF
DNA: TGTGCCACCAGTGACCCCCGGTGGGGCGAGACCCAGTACTTC

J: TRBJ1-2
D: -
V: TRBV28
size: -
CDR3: CASSLEVLSLGYGYTF
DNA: TGTGCCAGCAGTTTAGAGGTTTTGTCACTCGGATATGGCTACACCTTC

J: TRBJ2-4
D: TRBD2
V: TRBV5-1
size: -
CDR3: CASRNDPSGENIQYF
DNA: TGCGCCAGCAGGAACGACCCTAGCGGGGAGAACATTCAGTACTTC

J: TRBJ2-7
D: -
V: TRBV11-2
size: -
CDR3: CASSLAGVYEQYF
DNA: TGTGCCAGCAGCTTAGCCGGGGTCTACGAGCAGTACTTC